This T cell receptor beta chain was observed in a study of cytomegalovirus exposure and HLA in healthy donors. The germline CDR1 and CDR2 sequences are SGHNT and YYREEE (reference sequence). CDR3 size: 18 residues. V shed 0 bases and J shed 0 bases, with 18 bases lying between them. PCR involved 60 Vbeta and 13 Jbeta primers. Clones were sequenced by immunoSEQ multiplex PCR, and TCRdb holds only the in-frame ones, with some missing. The sample has fewer than 200,000 clones, 65% to 90% seen once. The chain is built from TRBV5-4 and TRBJ1-1, with D tentatively TRBD1 (5 bases). The origin of this receptor is a human donor in good health. Sequenced: PBMCs. The CDR3 region is CASSLAPPSTVMNTEAFF. Written as DNA, the CDR3 is TGTGCCAGCAGCTTGGCCCCTCCATCGACAGTTATGAACACTGAAGCTTTCTTT.